Included here is one T cell receptor beta chain sequence, with context. Antigen: not known. This entry comes from a study of blood T cells in healthy people across ages. Study-level findings and limits: Investigators treated diversity estimates from one million T cells as underestimates. Comparison with aged donors showed that long-lived donors had more naive CD4+ cells and higher diversity.

Alongside a J-beta primer mix, a sample-barcoded 5' primer served in a second PCR lasting about 7 to 12 cycles. TCRdb processed the 5' RACE reads anew with MiXCR; each CDR3 protein has one entry. Here the sample spans roughly 800,000 distinct CDR3 sequences, 53% being singletons. The receptor was isolated from an elderly man in good health. The sequenced sample consisted of blood.

CDR3 sequence (DNA): TGCGCCAGCGGAGACAGGGGCCTCTCCTACGAGCAGTACTTC. Protein sequence: CASGDRGLSYEQYF. The V and J genes are TRBV10-2 and TRBJ2-7; 8 nucleotides agree with TRBD1. The germline CDR1 and CDR2 sequences are WSHSY and SAAADI. The CDR3 totals 14 residues. V dropped 8 bases and J dropped 0; count of bases not matched to a gene: 6.